This TCR beta chain was found in a study of blood T cells in healthy people across ages (dated by TCRdb to between 2015 and 2016). At the level of the whole study: In model experiments, template switching captured roughly one uniquely barcoded TCR beta cDNA molecule for every two T cells. The study measured age-related changes in TCR beta repertoire diversity using deep sequencing normalized with unique cDNA molecular identifiers. The donors were split into four age groups: young (average about 15 years), middle-aged (roughly 39), aged (over 55) and long-lived (approximately 80). For two donors (one aged 18 to 29 and one aged 80 or older), the study analyzed two additional independent replicas of 1 million unique cDNA reads from the same blood draw. General findings and caveats noted by the study authors: The percentage of naive T cells measured by flow cytometry correlated strongly with observed TCR beta diversity. Estimates of total diversity from one million sequenced T cells were regarded as lower bounds and underestimates. Compared with the aged group, the long-lived group had more naive CD4+ T cells, fewer expanded clones and increased TCR diversity, a pattern suggesting age selection. Donor CMV infection status was unknown, potentially confounding age-related changes in expanded clonotypes. Observed TCR beta diversity per million T cells fell roughly linearly with age, and a significant reduction was already apparent by age about 38. Bulk unsorted PBMC profiling prevented conclusive comparison of naive and antigen-experienced compartments.

The donors were roughly 38 Caucasian individuals from Russia, aged 6 to 90 years, who were systemically healthy. Around 10 milliliters of peripheral blood were collected from each donor into EDTA-treated Vacutainer tubes. Ficoll-Paque density-gradient centrifugation was used to isolate PBMCs, with at least 6 million per sample. Trizol reagent was used to extract total RNA from PBMCs, with at least 5.5 micrograms per sample. For every donor, flow cytometry on a PBMC aliquot measured the percentage of naive CD45RAhigh/CD27high T cells. From cysteine to phenylalanine, the CDR3 is 14 amino acids long. Here the CDR3 DNA is all that survives: 42 bases in frame from base 1. CDR1 and CDR2 were assigned from the germline V gene as SGDLS and YYNGEE. V lost 4 bases and J lost 7 bases, and the count of bases not matched to a germline gene is 10. Details on this clonotype: Its antigen is currently not known. No base quality values were provided; no much bigger clone lies one nucleotide off.

The library was made by 5' RACE. Sequencing was performed on an Illumina HiSeq 2500. A second PCR of about 7 to 12 cycles was run with a J-beta primer mix and a sample-barcoded 5' primer. A template-switch 5' adaptor carrying 12 random nucleotides introduced a unique molecular identifier onto each TCR beta cDNA molecule. Each sample yielded at least 2.5 million CDR3-containing paired-end reads. The Mint cDNA synthesis kit, primed by a TRBC-specific oligonucleotide, was used to synthesize first-strand cDNA from all RNA. Following uracil-DNA glycosylase treatment, a first 18-cycle PCR with universal primers M1SS and BC2_uni_R was performed on all cDNA. The authors' analysis ran thus. For normalization, 1 million high-quality reads, each with a distinct molecular identifier, were randomly selected from each sample. Reads with shared molecular identifiers were discarded instead of being binned into consensus sequences. CDR3 identification, clonotype clustering and error correction used MiTCR with a Q25 quality threshold and the strictest error-elimination algorithm. A nonparametric unseen species model using Euler transformation provided a lower-bound estimate of total TCR beta diversity. Using fastp at Q25 and MiXCR, TCRdb reprocessed the public reads and kept productive beta chains. Rows with one shared CDR3 protein collapse into an entry with the most common genes and DNA. These V and J calls originate from TCRdb's pipeline instead of the authors' own analysis. The sample table records more than 900,000 distinct CDR3 sequences; almost 30% of these occur just once. The top ten clonotypes cover about a tenth of the sample.

These sequences were also reported in another study, on T cells of mothers and their children. As noted in the second study: The donors were nine systemically healthy Caucasian individuals, made up of three mothers and their six children. cDNA synthesis used all of the extracted RNA, with roughly 1.5 ug of RNA in each 15 ul reaction. In the second PCR, sample barcodes and 2-4 random nucleotides were introduced via the M1S primer. More than 9 million TCR beta CDR3 reads were obtained from each mother, and about 3 million reads were obtained from each child. In both related and unrelated pairs, thymic selection shapes the output of TCR recombination in a similar way, with inherited differences having only a minor effect. Related mother-child pairs always showed normalized repertoire overlap that was slightly higher than in unrelated mother-child pairs, though the difference was never significant. With a sensitivity of approximately 96 clones per million clonotypes, no persistent microchimeric T cell clones were detected. In the study, deep NGS was used to compare the TCR beta repertoires of mothers and children, and features distinguishing related mother-child pairs from unrelated individuals were sought. The mean age was 40 +/- 4 years for the mothers and around 10 +/- 4 years for the children. After adapters were ligated using NEBNext reagents, the libraries underwent 100+100 nt paired-end sequencing on an Illumina HiSeq 2000. To prevent cross-contamination, the mother and child libraries were prepared one month apart and sequenced in separate runs. For each donor, between roughly 500,000 and 2,200,000 distinct TCR beta clonotypes were identified. Naive TCR beta clonotypes were estimated from low-frequency clonotypes matched to each donor's FACS-determined naive share, without sorting.

Material for sequencing was blood. This chain is built from TRBV9 and TRBJ1-2, with 7 central nucleotides matching TRBD1. The receptor comes from a middle-aged woman in good health. Here the CDR3 is given as CASSQATGTCGYTF. The DNA reads as follows: TGTGCCAGCAGCCAAGCGACAGGGACCTGTGGCTACACCTTC. With all but the CDR3 taken from the reference TRBV9 and TRBJ1-2 genes, the full variable domain is: DSGVTQTPKHLITATGQRVTLRCSPRSGDLSVYWYQQSLDQGLQFLIQYYNGEERAKGNILERFSAQQFPDLHSELNLSSLELGDSALYFCASSQATGTCGYTFGSGTRLTVV.